These 3 T cell receptor beta chains were sequenced from one sample in a study of CD8 T cells in ankylosing spondylitis (dated by TCRdb to about 2017). The full study reports these points: A TCR beta motif of seven or eight highly homologous amino acid variants appeared characteristic of blood from ankylosing spondylitis patients.

The library came from 5' RACE. TCRdb records Illumina HiSeq 2500 as the sequencer. Starting from the raw public reads, TCRdb applied fastp trimming at Q25, assembled clones with MiXCR and retained in-frame beta chains. Rows with a matching CDR3 protein are joined into one entry that keeps the most common DNA and genes. The sample has 800,000 to 900,000 distinct CDR3 sequences on record, around 11% of them singletons. The ten largest clones represent 0.51% of the sample. These receptors' antigens are unknown. Material for sequencing was blood, either unsorted or a sorted T cell fraction (not recorded which). The receptors shown here come from a male donor with ankylosing spondylitis.

The chain couples TRBV6-2 or TRBV6-3 to TRBJ2-7, with 9 nucleotides matching TRBD1. The CDR3 is made up of 16 amino acids. Germline lookup yields CDR1 MNHEY and CDR2 SVGEGT. V gave up 6 bases and J gave up 3 bases; unmatched junction bases: 12. CDR3 nucleotides: TGTGCCAGCAGGGACATCCGGGACAGGGTGAGCTACGAGCAGTACTTC. Its protein is CASRDIRDRVSYEQYF.

This clonotype has just a few counts. The chain carries TRBV11-2 and TRBJ1-2; D unclear. CDR3 length equals 15 residues. The germline V gene encodes CDR1 SGHAT and CDR2 FQNNGV. V shed 1 base and J shed 8 bases, with 17 bases lying between them. CDR3 nucleotides: TGTGCCAGCAGCTTAGGAGGATGGGGTCACCAAGGCTACACCTTC. This encodes CASSLGGWGHQGYTF.

The chain is built from TRBV29-1 and TRBJ2-7, with D tentatively TRBD1 or TRBD2 (7 bases each). Per the germline V gene, CDR1 is SQVTM and CDR2 is ANQGSEA. The V and J ends lost 4 bases and 5 bases respectively, with 12 bases between them. The CDR3 has 12 residues. This CDR3 is CSVVQGGDEQYF. In DNA form, the CDR3 reads TGCAGCGTTGTTCAGGGGGGGGACGAGCAGTACTTC.